This record covers a single TCR beta chain. Original analysis: Estimates of nucleated cell counts were drawn from the amplification of reference gene primers. The repertoire was sequenced with immunoSEQ multiplex PCR; TCRdb's copy has only in-frame clones and lacks some. For V, J and clone size, that table is used; D and trimming come from the DNA. The sample has a few hundred thousand clones, roughly 85% seen once. The data derive from a study of blood T cell repertoires in COVID-19. V shed 5 bases, J shed 7 bases, and the junction held 13 bases outside the gene matches. CDR3 length equals 15 residues. CDR1 is SGHVS, CDR2 FQNEAQ, per germline.

The receptor comes from a human donor in a cohort sampled during active COVID-19. V gene TRBV7-8 combines with J gene TRBJ1-1, with TRBD1 matching 7 bases. The sequencing sample was made of peripheral blood. This chain's CDR3 is CASSRTRDSWDEAFF. CDR3 sequence (DNA): TGTGCCAGCAGCCGCACTCGGGACAGCTGGGATGAAGCTTTCTTT.